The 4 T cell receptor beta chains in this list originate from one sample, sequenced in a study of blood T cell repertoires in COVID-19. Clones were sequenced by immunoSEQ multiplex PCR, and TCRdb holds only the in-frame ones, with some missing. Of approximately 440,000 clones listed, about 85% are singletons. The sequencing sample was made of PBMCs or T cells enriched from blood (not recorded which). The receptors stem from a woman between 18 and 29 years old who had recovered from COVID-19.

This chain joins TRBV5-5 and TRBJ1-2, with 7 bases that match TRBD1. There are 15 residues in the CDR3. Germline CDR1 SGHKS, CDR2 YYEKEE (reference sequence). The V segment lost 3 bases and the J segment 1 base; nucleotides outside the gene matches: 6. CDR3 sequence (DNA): TGTGCCAGCAGCTCTCTATGGGACAGTAACTATGGCTACACCTTC. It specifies CASSSLWDSNYGYTF.

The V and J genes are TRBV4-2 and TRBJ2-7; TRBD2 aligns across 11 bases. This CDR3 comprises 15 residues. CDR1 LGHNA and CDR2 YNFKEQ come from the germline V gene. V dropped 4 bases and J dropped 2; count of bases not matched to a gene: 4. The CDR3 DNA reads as TGTGCCAGCAGCCTTAGCGGGGGGGAACCCTACGAGCAGTACTTC. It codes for CASSLSGGEPYEQYF.

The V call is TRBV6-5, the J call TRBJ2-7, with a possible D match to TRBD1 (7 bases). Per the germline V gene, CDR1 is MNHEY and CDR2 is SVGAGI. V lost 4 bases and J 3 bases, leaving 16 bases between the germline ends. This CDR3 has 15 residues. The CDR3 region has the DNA TGTGCCAGCAGTTCGCGGACAGGAGGGTACTACGAGCAGTACTTC. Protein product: CASSSRTGGYYEQYF.

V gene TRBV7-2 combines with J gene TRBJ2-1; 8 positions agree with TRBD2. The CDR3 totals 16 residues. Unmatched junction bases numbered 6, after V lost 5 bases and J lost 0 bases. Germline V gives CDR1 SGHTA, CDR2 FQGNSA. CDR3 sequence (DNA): TGTGCCAGCAGCACGGGGGGGCCTAGCTCCTACAATGAGCAGTTCTTC. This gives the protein CASSTGGPSSYNEQFF.